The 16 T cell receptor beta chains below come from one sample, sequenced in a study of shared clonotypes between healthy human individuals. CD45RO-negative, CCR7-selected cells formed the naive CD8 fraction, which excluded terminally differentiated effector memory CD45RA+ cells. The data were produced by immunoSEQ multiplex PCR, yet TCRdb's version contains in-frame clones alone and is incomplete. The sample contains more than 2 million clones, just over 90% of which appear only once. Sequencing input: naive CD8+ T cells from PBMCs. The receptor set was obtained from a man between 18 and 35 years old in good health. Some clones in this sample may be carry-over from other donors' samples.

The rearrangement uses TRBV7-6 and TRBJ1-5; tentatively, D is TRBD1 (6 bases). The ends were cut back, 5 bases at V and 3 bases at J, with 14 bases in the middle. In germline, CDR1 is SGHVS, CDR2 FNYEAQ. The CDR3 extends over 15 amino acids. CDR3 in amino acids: CASSPLGGINQPQHF. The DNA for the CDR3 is TGTGCCAGCAGCCCTCTAGGGGGGATCAATCAGCCCCAGCATTTT.

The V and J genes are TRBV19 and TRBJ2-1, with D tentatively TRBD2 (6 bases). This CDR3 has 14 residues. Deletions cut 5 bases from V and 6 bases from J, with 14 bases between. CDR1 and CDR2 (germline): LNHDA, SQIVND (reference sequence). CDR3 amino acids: CASSLRDFGNEQFF. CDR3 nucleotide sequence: TGTGCCAGTAGTCTCCGGGACTTCGGCAATGAGCAGTTCTTC.

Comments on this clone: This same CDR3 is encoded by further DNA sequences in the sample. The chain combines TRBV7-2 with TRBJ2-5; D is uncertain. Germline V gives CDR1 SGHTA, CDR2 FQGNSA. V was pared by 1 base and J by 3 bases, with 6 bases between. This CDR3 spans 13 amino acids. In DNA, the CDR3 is TGTGCCAGCAGCTTAGTGTTGAAAGAGACCCAGTACTTC. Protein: CASSLVLKETQYF.

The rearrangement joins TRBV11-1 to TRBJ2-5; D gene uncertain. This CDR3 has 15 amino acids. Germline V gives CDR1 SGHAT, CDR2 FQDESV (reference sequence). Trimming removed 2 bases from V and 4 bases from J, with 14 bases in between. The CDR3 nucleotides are TGTGCCAGCAGCTTATTGGCCGGCAAAGGAGAGACCCAGTACTTC. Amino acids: CASSLLAGKGETQYF.

DNA of the CDR3: TGTGCCAGCTCGACCAAAGGGACAACGAGATCCATGAACACTGAAGCTTTCTTT. It specifies CASSTKGTTRSMNTEAFF. This chain links TRBV7-9 with TRBJ1-1; D is perhaps TRBD1 (6 bases). This CDR3 has 18 residues. Per germline, CDR1 SEHNR and CDR2 FQNEAQ (reference sequence). V lost 8 bases and J lost 0, with 25 bases in between.

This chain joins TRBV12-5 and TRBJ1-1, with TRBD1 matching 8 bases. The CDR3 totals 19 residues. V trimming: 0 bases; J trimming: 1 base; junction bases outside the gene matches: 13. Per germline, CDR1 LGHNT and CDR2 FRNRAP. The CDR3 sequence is CASGLVQPTYGTGNTEAFF. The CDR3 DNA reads TGTGCTAGTGGTTTGGTACAACCGACCTATGGGACAGGGAACACTGAAGCTTTCTTT.

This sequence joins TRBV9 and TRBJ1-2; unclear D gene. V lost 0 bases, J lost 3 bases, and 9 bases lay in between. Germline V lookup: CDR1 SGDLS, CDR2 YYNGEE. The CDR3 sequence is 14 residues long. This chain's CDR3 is CASSVGGADYGYTF. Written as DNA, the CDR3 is TGTGCCAGCAGCGTAGGTGGAGCGGACTATGGCTACACCTTC.

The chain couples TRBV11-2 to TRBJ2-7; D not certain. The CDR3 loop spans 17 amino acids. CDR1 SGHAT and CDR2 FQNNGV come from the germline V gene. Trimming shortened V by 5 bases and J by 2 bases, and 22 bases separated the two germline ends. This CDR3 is CASSAYGRPTSAYEQYF. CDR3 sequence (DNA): TGTGCCAGCAGCGCCTATGGGCGACCGACCTCTGCCTACGAGCAGTACTTC.

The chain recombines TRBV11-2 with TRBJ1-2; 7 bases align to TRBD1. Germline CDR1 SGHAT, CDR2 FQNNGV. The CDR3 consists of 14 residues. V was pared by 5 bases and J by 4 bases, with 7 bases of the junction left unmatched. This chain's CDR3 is CASSQAGQSYGYTF. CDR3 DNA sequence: TGTGCCAGCAGCCAAGCGGGACAGTCCTATGGCTACACCTTC.

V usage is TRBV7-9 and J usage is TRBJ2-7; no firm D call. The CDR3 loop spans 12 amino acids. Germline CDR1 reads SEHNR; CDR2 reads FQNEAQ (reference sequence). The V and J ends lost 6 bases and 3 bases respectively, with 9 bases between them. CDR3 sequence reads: CASSSSVYEQYF. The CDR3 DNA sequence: TGTGCCAGCAGTTCATCAGTCTACGAGCAGTACTTC. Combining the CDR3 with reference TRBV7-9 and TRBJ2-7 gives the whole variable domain DTGVSQNPRHKITKRGQNVTFRCDPISEHNRLYWYRQTLGQGPEFLTYFQNEAQLEKSRLLSDRFSAERPKGSFSTLEIQRTEQGDSAMYLCASSSSVYEQYFGPGTRLTVT.

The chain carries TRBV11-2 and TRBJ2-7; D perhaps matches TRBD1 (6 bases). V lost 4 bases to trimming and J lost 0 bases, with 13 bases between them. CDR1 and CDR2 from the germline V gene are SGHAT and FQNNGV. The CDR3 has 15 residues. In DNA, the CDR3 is TGTGCCAGCAGCTCCCCCCAGGGGCGCTCCTACGAGCAGTACTTC. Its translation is CASSSPQGRSYEQYF.

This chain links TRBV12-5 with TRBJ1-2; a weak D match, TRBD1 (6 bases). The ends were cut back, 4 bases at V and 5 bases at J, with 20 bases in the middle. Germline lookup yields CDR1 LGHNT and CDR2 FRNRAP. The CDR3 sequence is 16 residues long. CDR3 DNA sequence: TGTGCTAGTGGTTCCTTCCTCCGGGACACCTTTTATGGCTACACCTTC. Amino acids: CASGSFLRDTFYGYTF.

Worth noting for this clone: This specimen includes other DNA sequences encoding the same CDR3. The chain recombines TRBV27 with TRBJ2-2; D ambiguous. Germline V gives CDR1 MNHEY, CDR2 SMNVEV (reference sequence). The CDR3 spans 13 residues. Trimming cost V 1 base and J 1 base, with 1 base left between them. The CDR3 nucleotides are TGTGCCAGCAGTTTATTGAACACCGGGGAGCTGTTTTTT. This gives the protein CASSLLNTGELFF.

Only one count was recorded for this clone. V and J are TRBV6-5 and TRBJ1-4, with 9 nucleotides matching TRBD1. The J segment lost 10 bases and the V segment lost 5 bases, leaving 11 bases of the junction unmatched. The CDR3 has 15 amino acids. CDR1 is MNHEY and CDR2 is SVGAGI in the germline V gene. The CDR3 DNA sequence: TGTGCCAGCAGTCTAGGACAGGGGCCAAAAGGAAAACTGTTTTTT. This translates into CASSLGQGPKGKLFF.

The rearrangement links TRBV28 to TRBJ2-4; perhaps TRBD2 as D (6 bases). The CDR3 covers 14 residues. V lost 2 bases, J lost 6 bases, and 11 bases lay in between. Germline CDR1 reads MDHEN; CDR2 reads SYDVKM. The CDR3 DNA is TGTGCCAGCAGTTTAGGTGGTAGCGGAAACATTCAGTACTTC. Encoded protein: CASSLGGSGNIQYF. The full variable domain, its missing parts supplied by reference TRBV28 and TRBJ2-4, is DVKVTQSSRYLVKRTGEKVFLECVQDMDHENMFWYRQDPGLGLRLIYFSYDVKMKEKGDIPEGYSVSREKKERFSLILESASTNQTSMYLCASSLGGSGNIQYFGAGTRLSVL.

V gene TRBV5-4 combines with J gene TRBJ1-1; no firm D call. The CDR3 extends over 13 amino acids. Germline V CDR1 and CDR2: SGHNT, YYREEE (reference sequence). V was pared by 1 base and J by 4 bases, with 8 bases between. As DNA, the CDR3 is TGTGCCAGCAGCTTGCGGGGTATCACTGAAGCTTTCTTT. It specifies CASSLRGITEAFF.